A single sample is the source of the 4 T cell receptor beta chains below, sequenced in a study of beta chain features in type 1 diabetes. The authors reverse transcribed all of the isolated RNA, so sequencing captured expressed TCRB transcripts. Clones were read by immunoSEQ multiplex PCR, and TCRdb kept only the in-frame ones, dropping some. The sample lists 810,000 or so clones; roughly 16% were seen once. The sequencing input was naive CD4+ T cells from blood. Receptors were obtained from a woman younger than 30 in good health.

This clone was observed a handful of times. The chain links TRBV15 to TRBJ2-1; 11 bases are a match to TRBD2. CDR1 and CDR2 from the germline V gene are LNHNV and YYDKDF (reference sequence). CDR3 size: 16 residues. Trimming at V came to 6 bases and at J to 8 bases, leaving 12 bases not matched to a gene. The CDR3 sequence: CATSFLSGRAFDEQFF. The CDR3 nucleotides are TGTGCCACCAGTTTCCTTAGCGGGAGGGCCTTCGATGAGCAGTTCTTC.

This clone was recorded many times. The sample holds other DNA sequences that translate to the same CDR3. The chain joins TRBV7-9 to TRBJ2-1; TRBD2 aligns across 11 bases. Germline values: CDR1 SEHNR, CDR2 FQNEAQ (reference sequence). CDR3 size: 14 residues. The trim removed 4 bases at V and 6 bases at J, leaving 2 bases unmatched. The DNA for the CDR3 is TGTGCCAGCAGCTCCCTAGCGGGAGGCAATGAGCAGTTCTTC. Protein: CASSSLAGGNEQFF.

This clone was found a few times. The chain has TRBV11-2 and TRBJ2-2, with D hard to call. Germline V CDR1 and CDR2: SGHAT, FQNNGV. The CDR3 contains 15 residues. The V and J ends lost 1 base and 5 bases respectively, with 11 bases between them. In nucleotides, the CDR3 is TGTGCCAGCAGCTTAGTTCCGGACCGGACCGGGGAGCTGTTTTTT. Amino acid sequence: CASSLVPDRTGELFF. The whole variable domain, remainder taken from reference TRBV11-2 and TRBJ2-2, is EAGVAQSPRYKIIEKRQSVAFWCNPISGHATLYWYQQILGQGPKLLIQFQNNGVVDDSQLPKDRFSAERLKGVDSTLKIQPAKLEDSAVYLCASSLVPDRTGELFFGEGSRLTVL.

This clone turned up a few times. DNA of the CDR3: TGTGCCAGTAGTTCAACAGCCTCCTACGAGCAGTACTTC. It specifies CASSSTASYEQYF. V and J are TRBV19 and TRBJ2-7; the D is unclear. Germline values: CDR1 LNHDA, CDR2 SQIVND (reference sequence). The CDR3 runs 13 residues. The V end lost 5 bases, the J end lost 0 bases, and 8 bases lay between the germline ends. Drawing the rest from reference TRBV19 and TRBJ2-7, the complete variable domain is DGGITQSPKYLFRKEGQNVTLSCEQNLNHDAMYWYRQDPGQGLRLIYYSQIVNDFQKGDIAEGYSVSREKKESFPLTVTSAQKNPTAFYLCASSSTASYEQYFGPGTRLTVT.